This TCR beta chain was recovered during a study of Ad26.COV2.S vaccination and SARS-CoV-2 variants (dated by TCRdb to the early 2020s). Turning to the overall study: Donors in the vaccine arm were drawn from COV1001, a multicentre, randomized, double-blind, placebo-controlled phase I-IIa trial testing Ad26.COV2.S in healthy adults. Ad26.COV2.S was administered intramuscularly at a dose of 5x10^10 or 1x10^11 viral particles, either as one shot or as two shots given 56 days apart. Sequencing of the TCRbeta repertoire served to evaluate the specificity and breadth of SARS-CoV-2-reactive T cell receptors following Ad26.COV2.S vaccination. Investigators did not know the trial group allocation while performing experiments and assessing outcomes. A total of some 30 samples were included in the TCR-sequenced set, comprising around 19 Ad26.COV2.S vaccine recipients, 5 placebo recipients and 8 SARS-CoV-2 convalescent individuals. Trial participants were randomized into five groups of five, in which low-dose or high-dose Ad26.COV2.S was given once or twice, or placebo was given on both occasions. What the work shows at the level of the full study, not this receptor alone: Non-spike TCR breadth was comparable between vaccine and placebo recipients, consistent with the vaccine containing only spike. Ad26.COV2.S recipients had higher spike-specific TCR breadth than placebo recipients (P = 0.0014). The study was not powered for comparison of responses between vaccine doses or regimens. After vaccination, spike-specific CD8+ and CD4+ T cell responses were reported to show substantial breadth. The authors noted that the TCR breadth and depth analyses may have underestimated total T cell responses.

TCRbeta CDR3 regions were sequenced with the immunoSEQ Assay. After extraction, genomic DNA underwent amplification by bias-controlled multiplex PCR, followed by high-throughput sequencing. In the source study's methods: To quantify the absolute abundance of every unique TCRbeta CDR3 region, sequences were collapsed and filtered. T cell fraction was estimated by normalizing TCRbeta template counts to usable DNA, with usable DNA measured through amplification of reference genes found in all nucleated cells. Repertoire TCRs were annotated as SARS-CoV-2-specific when V gene, CDR3 amino acid sequence and J gene were exactly matched to a known reactive TCR set. The reference SARS-CoV-2 TCR set came from MIRA and was filtered for enrichment in COVID-19-positive ImmuneCODE repertoires, removing public or cross-reactive TCRs. Using the MIRA antigens, annotated TCRs were further analysed by specific ORF or by position within an ORF. Breadth was defined as annotated unique rearrangements over total unique productive rearrangements; depth was the summed frequency of those rearrangements. Two-sided Wilcoxon rank-sum tests were used to compare TCR breadth between groups. Held by TCRdb, this immuneACCESS table contains in-frame sequences only and omits some clones. Under half of the omission traces to an unresolved V gene where checked; the cause of the rest is unknown. V and J calls and clone size are those listed in that table; D and trimming were worked out from the DNA. For this sample the table gives over 400,000 clones, of which 92% were detected only once. The leading ten clones occupy 1.5% to 2% of the sample.

The CDR3 has 12 amino acids, counting the end cysteine and phenylalanine. Solely the CDR3 DNA is kept, with 36 bases framed from the first base. The germline V gene (reference sequence) gives CDR1 as LNHDA and CDR2 as SQIVND. Cut back by 6 bases and 8 bases, the V and J ends lie 13 bases apart. Of note for this clone: The antigen it binds to is not known. Per-base quality was not reported, and no clone a single base away is much larger than it.

The treatment or condition label, read with the paper, signifies: roughly 20 received Ad26.COV2.S at low or high dose, single or two shots; about 5 received placebo; per-sample allocation not given. For vaccine and placebo recipients, the sequenced repertoires came from samples collected on day 63 after the first injection. Cohort 1b enrolled 25 adults aged 18-55 years at a single site in Boston, USA, between 29 July and 7 August 2020. Ad26.COV2.S was a replication-incompetent adenovirus type 26 vector that expressed a prefusion-stabilized SARS-CoV-2 spike protein derived from the original Wuhan strain.

The rearrangement combines TRBV19 with TRBJ1-1; a weak D assignment points to TRBD1 (6 bases agree). This receptor was identified in a person aged 18 to 65 who received the Ad26.COV2.S COVID-19 vaccine or a placebo. The sequencing used peripheral blood, collected in a trial of Ad26.COV2.S vaccine versus placebo. The CDR3 region has the sequence CASSNSGTEAFF. Read as DNA, the sequence is TGTGCCAGTAGCAATTCCGGGACAGAAGCTTTCTTT.